This is a list of T cell receptor beta chains from one sample in a study of CD8+CD57+ T cells in acquired aplastic anemia. TCRdb reanalysed the reads using MiXCR and keeps one entry per CDR3 protein. The table lists approximately 98,000 distinct CDR3 sequences, approximately 49% of them singletons. Sequenced material: sorted CD4+, CD8+, or CD8+CD57+ T cells (not recorded which) from PBMCs. The origin of the receptors is a human donor in good health, serving as a control. Each CDR3 is given with its conserved first and last residue. A D gene is named only where the DNA matches it firmly.

CDR3,J,V,D
CASSHVTQGLNGYTF,TRBJ1-2,TRBV4-3,-
CASTSFRDTEAFF,TRBJ1-1,TRBV25-1,-
CASSTTETYEQYF,TRBJ2-7,TRBV19,-
CSATTQTSGGADTQYF,TRBJ2-3,TRBV20-1,TRBD2
CASSLVGRATYEQYF,TRBJ2-7,TRBV7-2,TRBD2
CSVEWTRTSGIYNEQFF,TRBJ2-1,TRBV29-1,TRBD2
CASSYSSNYEQYF,TRBJ2-7,TRBV6-2/TRBV6-3,-
CSVGSPYEQYF,TRBJ2-7,TRBV29-1,-
CASKGWDTEAFF,TRBJ1-1,TRBV2,-
CASSVGARQPQHF,TRBJ1-5,TRBV9,-
CASRNGSSYNEQFF,TRBJ2-1,TRBV10-1,-
CASRKLAGGTAKNIQYF,TRBJ2-4,TRBV6-1,TRBD2
CASNSGGNGKLFF,TRBJ1-4,TRBV19,TRBD1
CASSGDSQGQQFF,TRBJ2-1,TRBV2,-
CASSETGTLKYEQYF,TRBJ2-7,TRBV11-1,-
CASTPGDTGAGNTIYF,TRBJ1-3,TRBV19,-
CSAELAFDSSYNEQFF,TRBJ2-1,TRBV20-1,TRBD2
CASSRQSYEQYF,TRBJ2-7,TRBV28,-
CASSGQAGANVLTF,TRBJ2-6,TRBV6-5,TRBD1
CASSYSSNYGYTF,TRBJ1-2,TRBV7-2,-
CASSSTRDSNPYEQYF,TRBJ2-7,TRBV5-5,-
CATSEEDLGDINYGYTF,TRBJ1-2,TRBV24-1,-
CASGETDNPEAFF,TRBJ1-1,TRBV25-1,-
CATSPSRDSPLHF,TRBJ1-6,TRBV24-1,-
CASSQDGGTSTDTQYF,TRBJ2-3,TRBV4-1,-
CSVEERQDSGYTF,TRBJ1-2,TRBV29-1,-
CASSFGRLYEQYF,TRBJ2-7,TRBV27,-
CSVLGTEAFF,TRBJ1-1,TRBV29-1,-
CASSEGTGPYEQYF,TRBJ2-7,TRBV6-1,TRBD1
CSVEDLRQERDTEAFF,TRBJ1-1,TRBV29-1,-
CASSLQTGTGVGEQYF,TRBJ2-7,TRBV6-1,TRBD1
CASSRGHRGYYADTQHF,-,TRBV14,TRBD1
CASTQTGGPPNYGYTF,TRBJ1-2,TRBV19,TRBD1
CASSAMGQRVTEAFF,TRBJ1-1,TRBV7-8,TRBD1
CASSFPLAEETQYF,TRBJ2-5,TRBV12-3/TRBV12-4,TRBD2
CASSATGRTNEKLFF,TRBJ1-4,TRBV9,TRBD1
CASSPRALTLVPSGYTF,TRBJ1-2,TRBV10-3,-
CASSLTGTGEGEQYF,TRBJ2-7,TRBV7-2,TRBD1
CSVLGSRARSYEQYF,TRBJ2-7,TRBV29-1,-
CASRGETGGAYEQYF,TRBJ2-7,TRBV2,TRBD1
CASRRRTKTDTQYF,TRBJ2-3,TRBV19,-
CASSDRDGTYGYTF,TRBJ1-2,TRBV2,-
CASSYKGAEGYEQYF,TRBJ2-7,TRBV6-2/TRBV6-3,TRBD1
CASSVLGADTQYF,TRBJ2-3,TRBV7-3,-
CASSQEGASLNYGYTF,TRBJ1-2,TRBV3-1,-
CASYRVGRSPLHF,TRBJ1-6,TRBV2,-
CAIGQGAGGRDDEQFF,TRBJ2-1,TRBV10-3,TRBD2
CASSRKTSGNTIYF,TRBJ1-3,TRBV19,-
CASGLVDRSGQPQHF,TRBJ1-5,TRBV12-5,-
CASSPFRENSPLHF,TRBJ1-6,TRBV14,-
CASSWGGAVNTEAFF,TRBJ1-1,TRBV5-8,-
CASSPRLTSYNSPLHF,TRBJ1-6,TRBV10-3,-
CASSYNDRTGEQYF,TRBJ2-7,TRBV5-1,-
CAWTLDTGSTDTQYF,TRBJ2-3,TRBV30,-
CASSPDSGDTQYF,TRBJ2-3,TRBV6-1,-
CASSQDEPTGLVPDTQYF,TRBJ2-3,TRBV14,TRBD1
CASSLVDGEQYF,TRBJ2-7,TRBV11-2,-
CASSQDEAPWGTEAFF,TRBJ1-1,TRBV3-1,-
CASSAGGSWQETQYF,TRBJ2-5,TRBV9,TRBD2